This T cell receptor (beta chain) is from a study of T cell responses to AZD1222 COVID-19 vaccine. Data came from immunoSEQ multiplex PCR; TCRdb stores just in-frame clones and leaves some out. The table lists 95,000 to 100,000 clones, roughly 86% of them singletons. The V gene lost 0 bases and the J gene lost 1 base, with 12 bases spanning the gap. CDR1 MNHEY and CDR2 SVGAGI come from the germline V gene. The CDR3 totals 16 residues. This TCR was sampled from an adult in good health. The sequencing here drew on peripheral blood, taken on day 0 of AZD1222 vaccination. The J gene is TRBJ1-1, the V gene TRBV6-5; D is undetermined. The CDR3 coding sequence is TGTGCCAGCAGTTACTCGGGGTGGATGCGGAACACTGAAGCTTTCTTT. This sequence encodes CASSYSGWMRNTEAFF.